This record concerns one T cell receptor (beta chain) sequence. The antigen is undetermined. Sequenced by immunoSEQ multiplex PCR; TCRdb stores in-frame clones only, minus some. Among roughly 100,000 clones listed, 90% were seen once. This CDR3 spans 15 amino acids. Germline CDR1 and CDR2: MNHEY and SVGEGT. With V trimmed by 6 bases and J by 7 bases, 10 bases remained unmatched. This specimen comes from a study of T cell responses to AZD1222 COVID-19 vaccine. Study-level information: The study pooled second doses at about 4 or about 12 weeks. Whole-study findings and limits: Of spike-specific TCRs, nearly half reportedly target regions left unmutated in variants. The donors showed a predominance of white British ancestry and of females, with possible underestimation of clonal diversity.

The clonotype was recovered from an adult in good health. Sequences were derived from peripheral blood, sampled on day 0 of AZD1222 vaccination. This chain uses TRBV6-2 or TRBV6-3 with TRBJ2-3; 10 nucleotides agree with TRBD2. CDR3 residues: CASSQTSGDIHTQYF. CDR3 DNA sequence: TGTGCCAGCAGCCAAACTAGCGGGGACATACATACGCAGTATTTT.